This T cell receptor beta chain was identified in a study of Graves' ophthalmopathy and Graves' hyperthyroidism. Study-wide results and caveats: Forecasting of ophthalmopathy progression by the model achieved about 69% sensitivity and 72.22% specificity.

The length of the CDR3 is 16 residues. Trimming took 5 bases from V and 3 from J; bases not matched to a gene: 7. The germline V gene encodes CDR1 KGHDR and CDR2 SFDVKD. As regards this clonotype: Antigen specificity is unknown.

TCR beta CDR3 amplification used RNA transcripts. HTBI primers were used in a first-round RT-PCR, which preceded a second-round multiplex PCR. TCRdb reanalysed the multiplex PCR reads using MiXCR and keeps one entry per CDR3 protein. The table lists 200,000 to 300,000 distinct CDR3 sequences, around 42% of them singletons. The specimen sequenced was peripheral blood. This receptor was obtained from an adult man with Graves' ophthalmopathy. This chain links TRBV24-1 with TRBJ1-5; the match to TRBD1 covers 9 bases. This CDR3 is CATSGPGQGTNQPQHF. The CDR3 DNA reads as TGTGCCACCAGTGGTCCGGGACAGGGCACCAATCAGCCCCAGCATTTT.